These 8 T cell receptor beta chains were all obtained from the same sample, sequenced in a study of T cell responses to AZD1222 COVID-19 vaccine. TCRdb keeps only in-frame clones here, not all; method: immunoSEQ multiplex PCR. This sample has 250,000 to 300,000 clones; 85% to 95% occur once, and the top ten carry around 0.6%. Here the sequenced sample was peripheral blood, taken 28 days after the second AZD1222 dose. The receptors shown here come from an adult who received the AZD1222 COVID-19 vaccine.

DNA of the CDR3: TGCGCCAGCAGCCAAACTCCGGACAGCCCCAACACTGAAGCTTTCTTT. This sequence encodes CASSQTPDSPNTEAFF. The genes are TRBV4-3 and TRBJ1-1, with a tentative D call TRBD1 (6 bases). Per germline, CDR1 LGHNA and CDR2 YSLEER. Trimming cost V 2 bases and J 2 bases, with 15 bases left between them. There are 16 residues in the CDR3.

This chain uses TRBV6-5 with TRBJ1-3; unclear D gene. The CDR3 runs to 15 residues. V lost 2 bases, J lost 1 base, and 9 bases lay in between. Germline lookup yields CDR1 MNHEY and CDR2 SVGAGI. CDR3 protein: CASSYLGKSGNTIYF. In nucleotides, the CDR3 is TGTGCCAGCAGTTACCTAGGGAAGTCTGGAAACACCATATATTTT.

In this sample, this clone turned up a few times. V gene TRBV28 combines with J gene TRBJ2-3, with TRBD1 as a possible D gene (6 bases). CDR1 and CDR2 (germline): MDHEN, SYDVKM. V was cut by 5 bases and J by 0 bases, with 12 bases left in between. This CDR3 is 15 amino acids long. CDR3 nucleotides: TGTGCCAGCAGTAGCCAAAGGGGGAGCACAGATACGCAGTATTTT. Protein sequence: CASSSQRGSTDTQYF.

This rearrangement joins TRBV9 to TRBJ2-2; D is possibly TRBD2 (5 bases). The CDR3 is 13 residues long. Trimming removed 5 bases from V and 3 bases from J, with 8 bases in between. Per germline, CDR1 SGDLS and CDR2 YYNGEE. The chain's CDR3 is CASSWGDTGELFF. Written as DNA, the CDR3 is TGTGCCAGCAGTTGGGGAGACACCGGGGAGCTGTTTTTT.

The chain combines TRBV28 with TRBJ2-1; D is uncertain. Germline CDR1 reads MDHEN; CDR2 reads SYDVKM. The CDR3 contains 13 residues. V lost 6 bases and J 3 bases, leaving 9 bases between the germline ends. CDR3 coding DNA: TGTGCCAGCAGCCCCCCCCTCTACAATGAGCAGTTCTTC. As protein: CASSPPLYNEQFF.

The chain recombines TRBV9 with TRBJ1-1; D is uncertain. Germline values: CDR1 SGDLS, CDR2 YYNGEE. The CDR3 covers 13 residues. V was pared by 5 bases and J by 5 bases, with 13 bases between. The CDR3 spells CASSGRGRTEAFF. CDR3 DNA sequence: TGTGCCAGCAGTGGAAGAGGGAGGACTGAAGCTTTCTTT.

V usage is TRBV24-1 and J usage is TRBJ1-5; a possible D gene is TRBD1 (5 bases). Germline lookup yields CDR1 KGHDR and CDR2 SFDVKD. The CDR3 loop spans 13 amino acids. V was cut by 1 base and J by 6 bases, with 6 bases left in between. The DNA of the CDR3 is TGTGCCACCAGTGATTTAAGGGGTCAGCCCCAGCATTTT. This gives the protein CATSDLRGQPQHF.

This chain's CDR3 is CASSLSRWDRGSGNTIYF. For the CDR3, the DNA is TGTGCCAGCAGCTTATCGAGGTGGGACAGGGGATCTGGAAACACCATATATTTT. The rearrangement joins TRBV7-9 to TRBJ1-3; the match to TRBD1 covers 10 bases. The germline V gene encodes CDR1 SEHNR and CDR2 FQNEAQ (reference sequence). With V trimmed by 2 bases and J by 1 base, 8 bases remained unmatched. The CDR3 totals 18 residues.